This T cell receptor (beta chain) comes out of a study of tumor-infiltrating lymphocytes in primary liver carcinoma. Findings of the study overall: Tumor region pairs outstripped tumor-adjacent and tumor-blood pairs in overlap.

Scientists recovered RNA and DNA together from around 20-30 mg of unsorted bulk tissue. Concerning this clonotype: Its antigen is as yet unknown. At one boundary the junction diverges from the germline segment, which might be a read error.

CDR3 length: 14 amino acids. Germline assignment: CDR1 SQVTM and CDR2 ANQGSEA. From 450 to 550 ng total RNA, TCR beta cDNA was generated with a primer in the constant region. It was through three nested multiplex PCR rounds of slightly modified ARM-PCR that TCR beta libraries arose. Use of TRBV1-TRBV30 forward primers with a C-beta reverse primer characterized the first two PCR rounds, which lasted roughly 9 cycles each. TCRdb analysed the multiplex PCR reads with MiXCR anew, one entry per CDR3 protein. The profile shows under 200,000 distinct CDR3 sequences, 70% to 90% of them singletons. The sequenced material came from tumor tissue from primary liver carcinoma. The chain uses TRBV29-1 and TRBJ2-2; D may be TRBD1 or TRBD2 (6 bases each). This TCR was sampled from a man aged 35 to 55 with primary liver carcinoma and hepatitis B virus infection. The DNA of the CDR3 is TGCAGCGTTGTCAACAGGGTGAACGCCGGGGGGCTGTTTTTT. This sequence encodes CSVVNRVNAGGLFF.